The 11 T cell receptor beta chains reported below all come from one sample, sequenced in a study of shared clonotypes between healthy human individuals. Assay: immunoSEQ multiplex PCR; the TCRdb copy retains only in-frame clones and omits some. The table has over 1.5 million clones, about 98% seen once. What was sequenced was naive CD4+ T cells sorted from blood. Subset of the sample: CD45RA+ positively selected. Every receptor here comes from a man under 40 in good health.

J is TRBJ2-6 and V is TRBV18; TRBD2 matches 13 bases. The CDR3 has 18 amino acids. Per the germline V gene, CDR1 is KGHSH and CDR2 is LQKENI. V lost 3 bases, J lost 3 bases, and 5 bases stayed unmatched. For the CDR3, the DNA is TGTGCCAGCTCACCTATACTAGCGGGAGGGGATGGGGCCAACGTCCTGACTTTC. Its translation is CASSPILAGGDGANVLTF. Looking up the rest from reference TRBV18 and TRBJ2-6 gives the full variable domain: NAGVMQNPRHLVRRRGQEARLRCSPMKGHSHVYWYRQLPEEGLKFMVYLQKENIIDESGMPKERFSAEFPKEGPSILRIQQVVRGDSAAYFCASSPILAGGDGANVLTFGAGSRLTVL.

This clone was recorded once. The chain couples TRBV28 to TRBJ2-7; D possibly corresponds to TRBD2 (5 bases). Germline CDR1 is MDHEN and CDR2 is SYDVKM. Trimming removed 3 bases from V and 3 bases from J, with 12 bases in between. The CDR3 has 14 amino acids. The CDR3 DNA is TGTGCCAGCAGTTTCCCCAGTGGGAGCTACGAGCAGTACTTC. This translates into CASSFPSGSYEQYF. Drawing the rest from reference TRBV28 and TRBJ2-7, the complete variable domain is DVKVTQSSRYLVKRTGEKVFLECVQDMDHENMFWYRQDPGLGLRLIYFSYDVKMKEKGDIPEGYSVSREKKERFSLILESASTNQTSMYLCASSFPSGSYEQYFGPGTRLTVT.

The CDR3 loop is CASSPGTAESSYEQYF. The CDR3 coding sequence is TGCGCCAGCAGCCCGGGGACAGCTGAGAGCTCCTACGAGCAGTACTTC. The chain links TRBV5-1 to TRBJ2-7; 7 nucleotides line up with TRBD1. The CDR3 length is 16 residues. Germline CDR1 is SGHRS and CDR2 is YFSETQ. The V gene end was trimmed by 4 bases and the J gene end by 0 bases; junction bases not matched to a gene: 10.

The rearrangement joins TRBV2 to TRBJ1-4; D remains ambiguous. Germline CDR1 SNHLY, CDR2 FYNNEI. The CDR3 runs to 13 residues. V lost 9 bases to trimming and J lost 4 bases, with 12 bases between them. CDR3 DNA: TGTGCCAGGGGAGATAATTTTAATGAAAAACTGTTTTTT. Amino acid sequence: CARGDNFNEKLFF.

The V call is TRBV6-6, the J call TRBJ2-3, with 7 bases that match TRBD2. This CDR3 comprises 14 residues. CDR1 is MNHNY, CDR2 SVGAGI, per germline (reference sequence). Trimming cost V 5 bases and J 2 bases; bases outside gene matches: 4. The CDR3 reads CASSREGNTDTQYF. The CDR3 DNA sequence: TGTGCCAGCAGTAGGGAGGGGAACACAGATACGCAGTATTTT.

The V call is TRBV4-2, the J call TRBJ2-1; TRBD2 matches at 15 bases. Per germline, CDR1 LGHNA and CDR2 YNFKEQ. CDR3 length: 15 amino acids. J was trimmed by 7 bases and V by 4 bases; bases with no gene match: 2. The CDR3 sequence: CASSRGTSGRNEQFF. The CDR3 region has the DNA TGTGCCAGCAGCCGGGGGACTAGCGGGAGGAATGAGCAGTTCTTC.

On this clone itself: Other DNA sequences from this sample encode an identical CDR3 as well. The chain is built from TRBV5-1 and TRBJ2-7, with D perhaps assigned TRBD1 or TRBD2 (5 bases each). Germline CDR1 SGHRS, CDR2 YFSETQ. V lost 0 bases, J lost 5 bases, and 9 bases lay in between. The CDR3 extends over 13 amino acids. As DNA, the CDR3 is TGCGCCAGCAGCTTGGGACGAGGGGACGAGCAGTACTTC. It codes for CASSLGRGDEQYF.

The rearrangement uses TRBV11-2 and TRBJ2-3; D gene unclear. The CDR3 consists of 12 residues. The ends were cut back, 5 bases at V and 4 bases at J, with 7 bases in the middle. The germline V gene has CDR1 SGHAT and CDR2 FQNNGV. This CDR3 is CASSPRSDTQYF. The CDR3 DNA is TGTGCCAGCAGCCCTCGTTCAGATACGCAGTATTTT.

This chain uses TRBV27 with TRBJ2-2, with TRBD2 matching over 7 bases. Germline loops: CDR1 MNHEY, CDR2 SMNVEV (reference sequence). This CDR3 is built from 17 residues. V lost 4 bases, J lost 1 base, and 9 bases stayed unmatched. The CDR3 region is CASSYTRLALNTGELFF. The CDR3 nucleotides read TGTGCCAGCAGTTATACTAGACTAGCCTTGAACACCGGGGAGCTGTTTTTT.

The genes are TRBV5-1 and TRBJ2-3; 9 nucleotides match TRBD1. V was clipped by 6 bases and J by 1 base; unmatched bases: 12. This CDR3 region has 17 residues. Per the germline V gene, CDR1 is SGHRS and CDR2 is YFSETQ. The CDR3 sequence is CASTGQGQRGRTDTQYF. The CDR3, as DNA: TGCGCCAGCACCGGACAGGGGCAAAGGGGACGCACAGATACGCAGTATTTT.

The chain recombines TRBV6-4 with TRBJ2-1, with 12 bases that match TRBD2. V was pared by 4 bases and J by 2 bases, with 9 bases of the junction left unmatched. The CDR3 loop spans 18 amino acids. The germline CDR1 and CDR2 sequences are MRHNA and SNTAGT. CDR3: CASSVRLAGAYPYNEQFF. The CDR3 region has the DNA TGTGCCAGCAGTGTTCGACTAGCGGGAGCCTATCCCTACAATGAGCAGTTCTTC.